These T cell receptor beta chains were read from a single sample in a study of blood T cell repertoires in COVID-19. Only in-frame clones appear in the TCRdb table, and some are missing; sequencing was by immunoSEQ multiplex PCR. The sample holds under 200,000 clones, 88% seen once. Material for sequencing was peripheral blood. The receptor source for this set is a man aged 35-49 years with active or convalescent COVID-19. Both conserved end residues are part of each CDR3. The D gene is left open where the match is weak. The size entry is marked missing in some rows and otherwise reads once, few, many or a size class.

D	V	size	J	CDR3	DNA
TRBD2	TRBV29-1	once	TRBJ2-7	CSVEAAGAREQYF	TGCAGCGTTGAAGCCGCGGGAGCTCGCGAGCAGTACTTC
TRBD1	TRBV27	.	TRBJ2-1	CASSFRQGFYNEQFF	TGTGCCAGCAGTTTCAGACAGGGCTTCTACAATGAGCAGTTCTTC
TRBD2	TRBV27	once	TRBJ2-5	CASSLTSGRGGETQYF	TGTGCCAGCAGTTTGACTAGCGGGAGAGGGGGAGAGACCCAGTACTTC
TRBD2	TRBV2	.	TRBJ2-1	CASSQTSGHYNEQFF	TGTGCCAGCAGCCAGACTAGCGGTCATTACAATGAGCAGTTCTTC
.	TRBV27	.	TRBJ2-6	CASSFQFSGANVLTF	TGTGCCAGCAGTTTTCAGTTCTCTGGGGCCAACGTCCTGACTTTC
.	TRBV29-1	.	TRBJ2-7	CSVEDQAGHSYEQYF	TGCAGCGTTGAAGATCAAGCGGGACATTCCTACGAGCAGTACTTC
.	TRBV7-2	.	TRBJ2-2	CASSLGTGFGGELFF	TGTGCCAGCAGCTTAGGTACAGGATTTGGCGGGGAGCTGTTTTTT
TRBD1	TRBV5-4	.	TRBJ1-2	CASSTGQSYGYTF	TGTGCCAGCAGCACGGGACAGTCCTATGGCTACACCTTC
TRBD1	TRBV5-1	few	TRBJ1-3	CASSLAAGTGGNTIYF	TGCGCCAGCAGCTTGGCCGCTGGGACAGGTGGAAACACCATATATTTT
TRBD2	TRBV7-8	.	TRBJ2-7	CASRGLAGGQESEQYF	TGTGCCAGCAGGGGACTAGCGGGGGGGCAGGAAAGCGAGCAGTACTTC
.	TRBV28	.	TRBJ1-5	CASRSGDNQPQHF	TGTGCCAGTCGGTCGGGGGACAATCAGCCCCAGCATTTT
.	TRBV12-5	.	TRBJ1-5	CASAMGASNQPQHF	TGTGCTAGTGCCATGGGGGCCAGCAATCAGCCCCAGCATTTT
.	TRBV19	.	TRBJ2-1	CASSASPGLYNEQFF	TGTGCCAGTAGTGCTTCACCGGGACTTTACAATGAGCAGTTCTTC
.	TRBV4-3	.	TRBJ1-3	CASSQDSGSGNTIYF	TGCGCCAGCAGCCAAGATTCCGGGTCTGGAAACACCATATATTTT
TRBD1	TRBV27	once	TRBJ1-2	CASRRAGGDYGYTF	TGTGCCTCCCGACGAGCAGGGGGCGACTATGGCTACACCTTC
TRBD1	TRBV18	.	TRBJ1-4	CASSPYQGGIPGEKLFF	TGTGCCAGCTCACCATACCAGGGGGGCATACCGGGTGAAAAACTGTTTTTT
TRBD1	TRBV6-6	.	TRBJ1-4	CASSETGGLTNEKLFF	TGTGCCAGCAGCGAGACAGGGGGCTTAACTAATGAAAAACTGTTTTTT
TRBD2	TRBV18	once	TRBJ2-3	CASSPGLAGGGGDTQYF	TGTGCCAGCTCACCGGGACTAGCGGGAGGAGGTGGAGATACGCAGTATTTT
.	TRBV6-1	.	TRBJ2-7	CASSDVPSGEQYF	TGTGCCAGCAGTGATGTACCCTCGGGCGAGCAGTACTTC
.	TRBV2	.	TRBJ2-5	CASSEADFGETQYF	TGTGCCAGCAGTGAAGCGGACTTTGGAGAGACCCAGTACTTC
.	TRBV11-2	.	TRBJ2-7	CASSLVRGTYEQYF	TGTGCCAGCAGCTTAGTGCGGGGTACCTACGAGCAGTACTTC
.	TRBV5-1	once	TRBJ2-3	CASSLVQGSTDTQYF	TGCGCCAGCAGCTTGGTTCAGGGGAGCACAGATACGCAGTATTTT
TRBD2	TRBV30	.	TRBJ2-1	CAWSGGTSGRVISYNEQFF	TGTGCCTGGAGTGGAGGAACTAGCGGGAGGGTGATTTCCTACAATGAGCAGTTCTTC
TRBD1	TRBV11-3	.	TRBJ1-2	CASSVEGGNYGYTF	TGTGCCAGCAGCGTTGAAGGGGGCAACTATGGCTACACCTTC
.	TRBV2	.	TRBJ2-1	CASSEQNEQFF	TGTGCCAGCAGTGAGCAGAATGAGCAGTTCTTC
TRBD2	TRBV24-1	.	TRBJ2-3	CATSDPSGISTDTQYF	TGTGCCACCAGTGATCCTAGCGGGATCTCCACAGATACGCAGTATTTT
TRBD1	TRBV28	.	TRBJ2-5	CASRDRGPGRETQYF	TGTGCCAGCCGGGACAGGGGGCCGGGGAGAGAGACCCAGTACTTC
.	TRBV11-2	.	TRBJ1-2	CASSLGTRYGYTF	TGTGCCAGCAGCTTAGGGACACGCTATGGCTACACCTTC
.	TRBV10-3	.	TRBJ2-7	CAISGQNYEQYF	TGTGCCATCAGTGGTCAGAACTACGAGCAGTACTTC
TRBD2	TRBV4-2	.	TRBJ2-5	CASSQATSGGAQETQYF	TGTGCCAGCAGCCAGGCGACTAGCGGGGGGGCTCAGGAGACCCAGTACTTC
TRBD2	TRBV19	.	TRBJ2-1	CASSIGGLAGYNEQFF	TGTGCCAGTAGTATAGGGGGACTAGCGGGGTACAATGAGCAGTTCTTC
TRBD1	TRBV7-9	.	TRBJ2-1	CASSSGTGSYNEQFF	TGTGCCAGCAGCTCCGGGACAGGCTCATACAATGAGCAGTTCTTC
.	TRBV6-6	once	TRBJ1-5	CASSPPGSGNQPQHF	TGTGCCAGCAGTCCCCCGGGGTCTGGCAATCAGCCCCAGCATTTT
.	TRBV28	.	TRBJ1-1	CASSFQKRTEAFF	TGTGCCAGCAGTTTTCAAAAACGGACTGAAGCTTTCTTT
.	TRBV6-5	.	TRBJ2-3	CASSYARTFSTDTQYF	TGTGCCAGCAGTTACGCTCGGACATTTAGCACAGATACGCAGTATTTT
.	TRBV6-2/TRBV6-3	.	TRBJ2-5	CASSYSWPPKETQYF	TGTGCCAGCAGTTACAGTTGGCCTCCCAAAGAGACCCAGTACTTC
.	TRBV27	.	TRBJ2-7	CASSLVAGSYEQYF	TGTGCCAGCAGTTTAGTGGCAGGGTCCTACGAGCAGTACTTC
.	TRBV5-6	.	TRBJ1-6	CASSYSWNSPLHF	TGTGCCAGCAGCTACTCTTGGAATTCACCCCTCCACTTT
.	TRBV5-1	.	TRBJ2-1	CASSPETTRNEQFF	TGCGCCAGCAGCCCAGAGACGACCAGGAATGAGCAGTTCTTC
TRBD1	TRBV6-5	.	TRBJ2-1	CASSPRQGLNEQFF	TGTGCCAGCAGTCCAAGACAGGGCTTGAATGAGCAGTTCTTC
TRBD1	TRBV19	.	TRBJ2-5	CASSIDRDKTQYF	TGTGCCAGTAGTATCGACAGGGACAAGACCCAGTACTTC
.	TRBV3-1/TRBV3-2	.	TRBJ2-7	CASSEGSSSYEQYF	TGTGCCAGCAGCGAAGGGTCCAGTTCCTACGAGCAGTACTTC
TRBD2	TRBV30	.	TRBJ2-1	CAWSSQLAGGPGSYNEQFF	TGTGCCTGGAGTTCGCAACTAGCGGGAGGGCCGGGGTCCTACAATGAGCAGTTCTTC
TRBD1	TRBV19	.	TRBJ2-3	CASSIGNRGRPDTQYF	TGTGCCAGTAGTATAGGTAACAGGGGGCGCCCAGATACGCAGTATTTT
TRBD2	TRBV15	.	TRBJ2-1	CATSRFTSGYNEQFF	TGTGCCACCAGCAGATTTACTAGCGGGTACAATGAGCAGTTCTTC